This T cell receptor beta chain was captured in a study of shared clonotypes between healthy human individuals. V dropped 1 base and J dropped 4; count of bases not matched to a gene: 4. The CDR3 is 16 residues long. Germline V CDR1 and CDR2: MNHNY, SVGAGI (reference sequence). Produced via immunoSEQ multiplex PCR; TCRdb's table is partial and in-frame only. This table has 2 million to 2.5 million clones, approximately 94% appearing once. This chain links TRBV6-6 with TRBJ1-2; 12 bases align to TRBD1. Sequencing was carried out using naive CD4+ T cells sorted from blood. Noted subset: CD45RA+ positively selected. The receptor's source is a man aged 18-30 years in good health. CDR3 in DNA: TGTGCCAGCAGTTACTGGGGGACAGGGGGCAGCTATGGCTACACCTTC. Its translation is CASSYWGTGGSYGYTF.